The clone carrying this TCR beta chain was detected ten times or more. The CDR3 runs to 14 residues. Per the germline V gene, CDR1 is MDHEN and CDR2 is SYDVKM. The V gene lost 8 bases and the J gene lost 9 bases, with 23 bases spanning the gap. RNA was extracted from bulk tissue without any cell sorting. The normal lung tissue was taken more than 3 cm from the tumor edge. Newly diagnosed lung cancer patients had thoracic surgery in China, August–late 2014, without prior chemotherapy. The library came from three nested PCR rounds adapted from ARM-PCR protocols. From the multiplex PCR reads, TCRdb called clonotypes with MiXCR, one entry per CDR3 protein. The sample lists tens of thousands of distinct CDR3 sequences, roughly 60% occurring once. The data were obtained in a study of tumor and adjacent non-tumor tissue in lung cancer. As for the study in general: Each sample yielded roughly 4 million productive TCRbeta reads on average.

The receptor's source is a woman aged 70-85 years with non-small cell lung cancer. Sequencing used distant non-tumor lung tissue. The chain links TRBV28 to TRBJ2-7; D not resolved. CDR3 sequence: CASSRAYYRGAQYF. The CDR3 nucleotides read TGTGCCAGCTCAAGGGCCTACTACCGCGGTGCGCAGTACTTC.